The 10 T cell receptor beta chains given below trace back to one sample, sequenced in a study of T cells in Graves' hyperthyroidism and ophthalmopathy. Amplification targeted TCR beta CDR3 regions from RNA transcripts. A first-round RT-PCR of the TCR CDR3 used the HTBI primer set. In TCRdb, the multiplex PCR reads were re-called with MiXCR into one record per CDR3 protein. The table lists around 360,000 distinct CDR3 sequences, 12% to 15% of them singletons. The sequenced sample was blood. All receptors come from a woman aged 55-69 years with Graves' ophthalmopathy.

With respect to this clonotype: Being one base from a much bigger clone, this may be a read error. The V call is TRBV7-2, the J call TRBJ1-2, with TRBD1 matching 8 bases. V dropped 5 bases and J dropped 8; count of bases not matched to a gene: 7. Germline CDR1 is SGHTA and CDR2 is FQGNSA. CDR3 size: 13 residues. CDR3 sequence (DNA): TGTGCCAGCAGCCCAGGGACAGGCCGGGGCTACACCTTC. The encoded protein is CASSPGTGRGYTF. The variable domain in full, with the rest retrieved from reference TRBV7-2 and TRBJ1-2, is GAGVSQSPSNKVTEKGKDVELRCDPISGHTALYWYRQSLGQGLEFLIYFQGNSAPDKSGLPSDRFSAERTGGSVSTLTIQRTQQEDSAVYLCASSPGTGRGYTFGSGTRLTVV.

This clonotype occurred many times. The V call is TRBV6-2 or TRBV6-3, the J call TRBJ1-1; D uncertain. This CDR3 has 15 amino acids. The V and J ends lost 6 bases and 3 bases respectively, with 17 bases between them. Germline CDR1 and CDR2: MNHEY and SVGEGT. This chain's CDR3 is CASRIWGSGDTEAFF. CDR3 bases: TGTGCCAGCAGGATTTGGGGTTCCGGGGACACTGAAGCTTTCTTT.

The chain couples TRBV6-1 to TRBJ1-2, with TRBD1 identical over 7 bases. There are 13 residues in the CDR3. After removal of 5 bases from V and 8 bases from J, the junction contained 8 bases not matched to a gene. The germline gives CDR1 MNHNS, CDR2 SASEGT. The CDR3 is CASSPDRAYGYTF. In nucleotides, the CDR3 is TGTGCCAGCAGTCCCGACAGGGCCTACGGCTACACCTTC.

This clonotype was seen repeatedly, ten times or more. The chain carries TRBV3-1 and TRBJ2-7; a weak D match, TRBD1 (6 bases). Trimming removed 4 bases at V and 6 bases at J, with 16 bases between. This CDR3 has 14 residues. Looked up from germline, CDR1 is LGHDT and CDR2 is YNNKEL (reference sequence). The chain's CDR3 is CASSPRTDWPEQYF. Here the CDR3 DNA reads TGTGCCAGCAGCCCCAGGACAGACTGGCCCGAGCAGTACTTC.

This clonotype was counted at least ten times. The chain combines TRBV7-8 with TRBJ2-7; the D is unclear. Trimming left V 1 base short and J 5 bases short, with 18 bases between. There are 16 residues in the CDR3. Germline V gene data show CDR1 as SGHVS and CDR2 as FQNEAQ. DNA for the CDR3: TGTGCCAGCAGCTTAGGTGCGATACGGACCGCTCACGAGCAGTACTTC. It encodes CASSLGAIRTAHEQYF.

V usage is TRBV7-9 and J usage is TRBJ2-6; tentative D call: TRBD2 (5 bases). V shed 4 bases and J shed 0 bases, with 10 bases lying between them. The CDR3 sequence is 16 residues long. CDR1 and CDR2 from the germline V gene are SEHNR and FQNEAQ (reference sequence). CDR3 residues: CASSSGSSSGANVLTF. CDR3 bases: TGTGCCAGCAGCTCGGGGTCTTCCTCTGGGGCCAACGTCCTGACTTTC.

The genes are TRBV6-1 and TRBJ1-5, with a weak D call TRBD1 (5 bases). Trimming took off 5 bases at V and 7 bases at J, with 15 bases between the two ends. The CDR3 extends over 14 amino acids. Germline CDR1 MNHNS, CDR2 SASEGT. CDR3 coding DNA: TGTGCCAGCAGTCGCCGGGGGGTCAGGCAGCCCCAGCATTTT. It encodes CASSRRGVRQPQHF.

As for this clonotype: Given a much more abundant clone one base away, this may be a read error. The V gene is TRBV27, the J gene TRBJ2-4; no definite D call. The germline gives CDR1 MNHEY, CDR2 SMNVEV (reference sequence). The CDR3 is made up of 15 amino acids. The CDR3 DNA follows: TGTACCAGCAGTCGGGCTGGGGTAGCCAAAAACATTCAGTACTTC. It translates to CTSSRAGVAKNIQYF.

This clonotype occurred a few times. The gene calls are TRBV4-1 and TRBJ2-4, with a weak D call TRBD1 (6 bases). This CDR3 region has 17 residues. The germline CDR1 and CDR2 sequences are MGHRA and YSYEKL. V lost 2 bases to trimming and J lost 4 bases, with 18 bases between them. The CDR3 here is CASSQREWRTEKNIQYF. The DNA for the CDR3 is TGCGCCAGCAGCCAAAGAGAGTGGAGGACAGAAAAAAACATTCAGTACTTC.

The chain carries TRBV4-1 and TRBJ2-3, with 10 positions matching TRBD1. The CDR3 totals 16 residues. Trimming at V came to 0 bases and at J to 3 bases, leaving 3 bases not matched to a gene. Germline values: CDR1 MGHRA, CDR2 YSYEKL. CDR3 in DNA: TGCGCCAGCAGCCAAGAAAGGGACAGGGGAACAGATACGCAGTATTTT. Translation: CASSQERDRGTDTQYF.